This T cell receptor beta chain was recorded in a study of blood T cell repertoires in COVID-19. On the study more broadly: The origin of the acute and convalescent COVID-19 samples was the United States, Italy and Spain. Sources were T cells, B-cell-depleted T cells, or PBMCs; the material itself was cDNA or gDNA.

Study processing details: The authors estimated nucleated cell counts from reference gene primer amplification. The protocol was immunoSEQ multiplex PCR, while the TCRdb copy is restricted to in-frame clones and leaves out a portion. V and J calls plus clone size are reproduced from that table; the DNA served to infer D and trimming. The data contain approximately 90,000 clones, around 83% of them singletons. The specimen was peripheral blood. This TCR came from a man between 60 and 70 years old with acute or convalescent COVID-19.

The CDR3 sequence is CASSQYGAKNIQYF. The CDR3 DNA reads as TGTGCCAGCAGCCAATACGGGGCCAAAAACATTCAGTACTTC. V gene TRBV3-1 (or the pseudogene TRBV3-2) combines with J gene TRBJ2-4, with D unresolved. This CDR3 is 14 amino acids long. Trimming cost V 2 bases and J 1 base, with 6 bases left between them. CDR1 and CDR2 from the germline V gene are LGHDT and YNNKEL (reference sequence).